This T cell receptor (beta chain) is drawn from a study of beta chain features in type 1 diabetes. On the study more broadly: There was similarity between patients and healthy donors in age, gender and cell yields.

Sequenced material consisted of expressed TCRB transcripts (all of the isolated RNA was reverse transcribed). Here immunoSEQ multiplex PCR was the method, and the copy in TCRdb shows in-frame clones only, minus some. The sample has 200,000 to 250,000 clones, 25% to 30% seen once. Study-wide findings and caveats: Insertions at VDJ junctions were less frequent in type 1 diabetes patients. These patients also deleted more nucleotides at the same junctions. An over-representation of cells with high TCR expression could result from cDNA sequencing.

This clone was seen ten or more times. Its specificity is not known. Germline V gene data show CDR1 as SQVTM and CDR2 as ANQGSEA. This CDR3 has 12 amino acids. Trimming shortened V by 4 bases and J by 2 bases, and 7 bases separated the two germline ends. The sequenced material came from central memory CD4+ T cells from blood. The origin of this receptor is a man younger than 40 in good health. The chain recombines TRBV29-1 with TRBJ2-3, with unresolved D. This CDR3 reads CSVARTTDTQYF. DNA for the CDR3: TGCAGCGTTGCCCGAACCACAGATACGCAGTATTTT.